The 24 T cell receptor beta chains listed next were all sequenced from one sample in a study of T cells expressing NK-cell markers. TCRdb reprocessed the 5' RACE reads; each CDR3 protein has one entry and no DNA is given. The table for this sample gives about 370,000 distinct CDR3 sequences. Material for sequencing was blood T cells: a sorted CD56 or NKG2C T cell subset, CD4+ or CD8+ T cells, or bulk PBMC T cells (not recorded which). These receptors came from a woman between 45 and 65 years old in good health.

The chain is built from TRBV10-2 and TRBJ2-2; TCRdb picks TRBD1, but there is no DNA to check that call. CDR3 length equals 17 residues. In germline, CDR1 is WSHSY, CDR2 SAAADI. This chain's CDR3 is CASSAPRQGMVAGELFF.

V usage is TRBV27 and J usage is TRBJ2-1; TCRdb's assignment of TRBD2 cannot be checked, as there is no DNA. The CDR3 contains 16 residues. Germline assignment: CDR1 MNHEY and CDR2 SMNVEV (reference sequence). The CDR3 reads CASRHRLAGGEGEQFF.

The chain couples TRBV6-1 to TRBJ1-1; TCRdb calls TRBD1, which cannot be checked without DNA. The CDR3 loop spans 16 amino acids. The germline gives CDR1 MNHNS, CDR2 SASEGT. The CDR3 here is CASREGDGRSNTEAFF.

CDR3 protein: CASSRRGGRQGMNTEAFF. The V gene is TRBV28, the J gene TRBJ1-1; the TCRdb call, TRBD1, lacks DNA for checking. Germline lookup yields CDR1 MDHEN and CDR2 SYDVKM. The CDR3 sequence is 18 residues long.

The chain carries TRBV20-1 and TRBJ1-2. The CDR3 loop spans 13 amino acids. CDR1 and CDR2 from the germline V gene are DFQATT and SNEGSKA (reference sequence). The CDR3 loop is CSARPTDGDGYTF.

The J gene is TRBJ1-3, the V gene TRBV5-1. Germline V gene data show CDR1 as SGHRS and CDR2 as YFSETQ. The CDR3 sequence is 15 residues long. The CDR3 spells CASSSPTDSGNTIYF.

The chain combines TRBV7-9 with TRBJ2-4; the TCRdb D gene call, TRBD2, has no DNA to confirm it. This CDR3 contains 17 residues. Germline V lookup: CDR1 SEHNR, CDR2 FQNEAQ (reference sequence). CDR3 sequence reads: CASSLGALAGAKNIQYF.

V is TRBV5-6 and J is TRBJ1-3. The CDR3 covers 14 residues. The germline V gene has CDR1 SGHDT and CDR2 YYEEEE. This CDR3 reads CASSLDLIGNTIYF.

The chain employs TRBV12-3 or TRBV12-4 and TRBJ2-7; TCRdb's assignment of TRBD1 cannot be checked, as there is no DNA. This CDR3 is 15 amino acids long. The CDR3 sequence: CASSLHANTGAEQYF.

The chain combines TRBV5-1 with TRBJ2-4. Germline CDR1 reads SGHRS; CDR2 reads YFSETQ. This CDR3 is 15 amino acids long. Here the CDR3 reads CASSLVPLAKNIQYF.

The rearrangement joins TRBV12-3 or TRBV12-4 to TRBJ2-1; TCRdb's D gene call, TRBD2, goes unchecked for lack of DNA. CDR3 size: 13 residues. The CDR3 reads CASRIRLASLPFF.

V usage is TRBV13 and J usage is TRBJ1-2. The CDR3 spans 15 residues. CDR1 is PRHDT and CDR2 is FYEKMQ in the germline V gene (reference sequence). This CDR3 is CASSSIRESNYGYTF.

This chain links TRBV3-1 with TRBJ2-1; the D call from TCRdb, TRBD2, cannot be confirmed without DNA. Germline V gene sequence: CDR1 LGHDT, CDR2 YNNKEL (reference sequence). The CDR3 consists of 11 residues. CDR3: CASSHRLEQFF.

The chain recombines TRBV20-1 with TRBJ2-1; absent DNA, TCRdb's TRBD2 call cannot be checked. Looked up from germline, CDR1 is DFQATT and CDR2 is SNEGSKA (reference sequence). The CDR3 sequence is 13 residues long. The CDR3 loop is CSARDLRVNEQFF.

V and J are TRBV9 and TRBJ2-1. CDR3 length: 15 residues. Germline CDR1 and CDR2: SGDLS and YYNGEE. This CDR3 reads CASSVVEAGYNEQFF.

This chain uses TRBV11-2 with TRBJ2-7; the TCRdb call, TRBD1, lacks DNA for checking. The length of the CDR3 is 14 residues. CDR1 SGHAT and CDR2 FQNNGV come from the germline V gene. The CDR3 region is CASSLGGHGYEQYF.

J is TRBJ2-3 and V is TRBV5-1; TCRdb's D gene call, TRBD2, goes unchecked for lack of DNA. Looked up from germline, CDR1 is SGHRS and CDR2 is YFSETQ. The CDR3 length is 15 residues. The chain's CDR3 is CASSRLAESTDTQYF.

This sequence joins TRBV12-3 or TRBV12-4 and TRBJ2-5. The CDR3 extends over 16 amino acids. This chain's CDR3 is CASSLMLAEQQETQYF.

The V and J genes are TRBV12-5 and TRBJ2-1; no DNA is available, so the TRBD2 call from TCRdb remains unchecked. CDR1 is LGHNT, CDR2 FRNRAP, per germline. This CDR3 spans 15 amino acids. CDR3 region: CASGRGTSSYNEQFF.

V gene TRBV7-2 combines with J gene TRBJ2-5; with no DNA, the TCRdb D assignment of TRBD2 cannot be verified. This CDR3 spans 12 amino acids. Per germline, CDR1 SGHTA and CDR2 FQGNSA. CDR3 sequence reads: CASRRGQETQYF.

J is TRBJ2-7 and V is TRBV6-5; TCRdb reports TRBD1, a call that lacks DNA to check it against. The CDR3 covers 16 residues. Germline CDR1 is MNHEY and CDR2 is SVGAGI. CDR3 residues: CASSYSMGQGVNEQYF.

This rearrangement joins TRBV29-1 to TRBJ2-7; the D call of TRBD1 rests on TCRdb alone, since no DNA is present to check it. CDR1 and CDR2 (germline): SQVTM, ANQGSEA. The CDR3 contains 14 residues. The CDR3 reads CSVGPSGQPYEQYF.

V and J are TRBV10-2 and TRBJ1-1; TCRdb's assignment of TRBD1 cannot be checked, as there is no DNA. From germline, CDR1 is WSHSY and CDR2 SAAADI. The CDR3 sequence is 12 residues long. The CDR3 loop reads CASSAGGTEAFF.

This chain links TRBV12-3 or TRBV12-4 with TRBJ1-2; TCRdb picks TRBD1, but there is no DNA to check that call. This CDR3 spans 13 amino acids. The CDR3 spells CASALRTGRGYTF.